This entry lists 10 T cell receptor beta chains sequenced from one sample in a study of metastatic and nonmetastatic thyroid tumors. TCRdb re-processed the PCR reads through MiXCR. Of approximately 50,000 clones listed, less than 5% are singletons. Patients underwent thyroid surgery, and none had received any treatment before it. The sample was blood. The receptors here all came from a female donor with papillary thyroid cancer or a benign thyroid nodule (not recorded which). Some clones in this sample may be carry-over from other donors' samples.

CDR3 loop: CASSQAKGGATYNEQFF. The CDR3 bases are TGTGCCAGCAGCCAAGCGAAGGGGGGGGCAACCTACAATGAGCAGTTCTTC. The chain carries TRBV3-1 and TRBJ2-1, with D possibly TRBD2 on 7 matching bases. The ends were cut back, 1 base at V and 2 bases at J, with 15 bases in the middle. The CDR3 has 17 amino acids. Looked up from germline, CDR1 is LGHDT and CDR2 is YNNKEL (reference sequence).

The rearrangement uses TRBV6-1 and TRBJ2-2; D is possibly TRBD1 (6 bases). Between the trimmed V and J ends, which lost 6 bases and 3 bases, there was a span of 8 bases. Germline V CDR1 and CDR2: MNHNS, SASEGT. The CDR3 is 13 residues long. The CDR3 loop is CASRDSDTGELFF. CDR3 sequence (DNA): TGTGCCAGCAGGGACAGCGACACCGGGGAGCTGTTTTTT.

This clone has just a few counts. The chain couples TRBV7-8 to TRBJ2-7; TRBD2 matches at 8 bases. The germline CDR1 and CDR2 sequences are SGHVS and FQNEAQ. Trimming cost V 3 bases and J 4 bases; bases outside gene matches: 5. There are 14 residues in the CDR3. The CDR3 DNA follows: TGTGCCAGCAGCTTTCGGACTAGCCAATACGAGCAGTACTTC. As protein: CASSFRTSQYEQYF. Variable domain in full (rest from reference TRBV7-8 and TRBJ2-7): GAGVSQSPRYKVAKRGQDVALRCDPISGHVSLFWYQQALGQGPEFLTYFQNEAQLDKSGLPSDRFFAERPEGSVSTLKIQRTQQEDSAVYLCASSFRTSQYEQYFGPGTRLTVT.

Only a few counts were recorded for this clone. CDR3 residues: CASSLAGRLLEQYF. CDR3 in DNA: TGTGCCAGCAGCTTAGCTGGCCGACTCCTGGAGCAGTACTTC. J is TRBJ2-7 and V is TRBV7-2; D uncertain. V lost 0 bases to trimming and J lost 7 bases, with 13 bases between them. This CDR3 is built from 14 residues. CDR1 and CDR2 (germline): SGHTA, FQGNSA.

This clone showed up many times. A much larger clone sits a single nucleotide away, making a read error possible. The chain combines TRBV20-1 with TRBJ2-3; a possible D gene is TRBD2 (5 bases). V lost 1 base and J 2 bases, leaving 10 bases between the germline ends. This CDR3 has 14 amino acids. Germline assignment: CDR1 DFQATT and CDR2 SNEGSKA (reference sequence). CDR3 region: CSARVDWDTDTQYF. The CDR3 region has the DNA TGCAGTGCTAGAGTGGACTGGGACACAGATACGCAGTATTTT.

This clone was seen a handful of times. This chain connects TRBV6-4 to TRBJ1-6, with D tentatively TRBD1 (6 bases). The CDR3 totals 15 residues. Germline loops: CDR1 MRHNA, CDR2 SNTAGT. V was clipped by 5 bases and J by 9 bases, with 17 bases between them. As DNA, the CDR3 is TGTGCCAGCAGTCAAAACAGGGAGGTGGGTTCACCCCTCCACTTT. This sequence encodes CASSQNREVGSPLHF.

This chain joins TRBV18 and TRBJ1-2; D not resolved. The germline gives CDR1 KGHSH, CDR2 LQKENI. This CDR3 contains 13 residues. The germline V and J ends were trimmed by 2 bases and 6 bases, with 10 bases remaining between them. CDR3 sequence reads: CASSPFDLNGYTF. CDR3 nucleotides: TGTGCCAGCTCACCATTCGACCTTAATGGCTACACCTTC.

This clone turned up a few times. The chain combines TRBV28 with TRBJ1-2, with D maybe TRBD1 (6 bases). The V end lost 3 bases, the J end lost 4 bases, and 12 bases lay between the germline ends. This CDR3 has 14 amino acids. Per germline, CDR1 MDHEN and CDR2 SYDVKM. DNA for the CDR3: TGTGCCAGCAGTTTCCCAGGGGTCCGCTATGGCTACACCTTC. Its protein product is CASSFPGVRYGYTF.

There are many counts of this clone. J is TRBJ2-3 and V is TRBV20-1; maybe TRBD1 (7 bases). This CDR3 spans 15 amino acids. Germline V gene lookup returns CDR1 DFQATT and CDR2 SNEGSKA (reference sequence). The V and J ends lost 0 bases and 2 bases respectively, with 12 bases between them. The CDR3 DNA sequence: TGCAGTGCTAGAGATCAGGGGGGATTCACAGATACGCAGTATTTT. Translating gives CSARDQGGFTDTQYF.

This clone was seen repeatedly, ten times or more. V and J are TRBV6-1 and TRBJ2-3; TRBD1 is a possible D gene (5 bases). The CDR3 is made up of 15 amino acids. Germline V gene data show CDR1 as MNHNS and CDR2 as SASEGT. V was trimmed by 5 bases and J by 0 bases, leaving 12 bases between them. The CDR3 DNA reads TGTGCCAGCAGTACTCAGGGTTTGAGCACAGATACGCAGTATTTT. Protein product: CASSTQGLSTDTQYF.